These 24 T cell receptor beta chains were all obtained from the same sample, sequenced in a study of low-dose radiotherapy and immunotherapy resistance in tumors. The time point here: before trial treatment. Both TCRalpha and TCRbeta chains were reverse transcribed with V-gene-specific primers. With a V-primer adapter and a constant-region primer, TCRs were amplified for about 19 PCR cycles. TCRdb used MiXCR to reprocess the reads, holding one entry per CDR3 protein. Of 35,000 to 50,000 distinct CDR3 sequences detected, around a third appear once; the ten largest clones hold 3.5% to 4.5%. The sample was PBMCs, taken before treatment. All receptors derive from a male donor with gallbladder cancer.

In this sample, this clonotype is medium-sized. The genes are TRBV5-5 and TRBJ2-2, with D maybe TRBD1 (6 bases). The V and J ends lost 5 bases and 1 base respectively, with 9 bases between them. CDR1 and CDR2 from the germline V gene are SGHKS and YYEKEE (reference sequence). This CDR3 has 14 residues. CDR3 DNA: TGTGCCAGCAGGGCAGGGGAGAACACCGGGGAGCTGTTTTTT. This gives the protein CASRAGENTGELFF.

This clonotype showed up many times. The rearrangement joins TRBV7-2 to TRBJ2-2; D is ambiguous. Germline assignment: CDR1 SGHTA and CDR2 FQGNSA. V was shortened by 4 bases and J by 0 bases, with 9 bases between the two germline ends. This CDR3 comprises 15 residues. The CDR3 loop reads CASSSQSANTGELFF. The DNA for the CDR3 is TGTGCCAGCAGCTCCCAGTCCGCGAACACCGGGGAGCTGTTTTTT.

This clonotype was picked up many times. The CDR3 region is CASNRLLGGNQPQHF. CDR3 coding DNA: TGTGCCAGTAATCGGCTCCTCGGGGGCAATCAGCCCCAGCATTTT. The chain is built from TRBV19 and TRBJ1-5; D not certain. The V and J ends lost 7 bases and 2 bases respectively, with 15 bases between them. This CDR3 comprises 15 residues. CDR1 is LNHDA, CDR2 SQIVND, per germline (reference sequence).

This clonotype occurred many times. CDR3 region: CASRKDSYTEAFF. CDR3 DNA: TGTGCCAGCAGAAAGGACAGTTACACTGAAGCTTTCTTT. This chain links TRBV27 with TRBJ1-1; D possibly corresponds to TRBD1 (6 bases). CDR3 size: 13 residues. The ends were cut back, 6 bases at V and 3 bases at J, with 11 bases in the middle. Germline V gene lookup returns CDR1 MNHEY and CDR2 SMNVEV (reference sequence).

This clonotype has more than one count but fewer than ten. It differs at one base from a far larger clone, so likely a read error. V and J are TRBV7-9 and TRBJ2-7; D is perhaps TRBD2 (6 bases). The CDR3 is 15 residues long. V was clipped by 1 base and J by 7 bases, with 17 bases between them. Germline V gives CDR1 SEHNR, CDR2 FQNEAQ (reference sequence). In DNA form, the CDR3 reads TGTGCCAGCAGCTTAGGGCTAGCGATCGGTAATGAGCAGTACTTC. Residues: CASSLGLAIGNEQYF.

Concerning this clonotype: The DNA is omitted, as the CDR3 cannot be located on it reliably, and the CDR3 follows TCRdb's listing. The chain joins TRBV5-4 to TRBJ2-1; TRBD1, the D gene given by the table, was not confirmed from the DNA. A total of 22 residues make up the CDR3, ends included. The germline CDR1 and CDR2 sequences are SGHNT and YYREEE (reference sequence). The CDR3 loop reads CASSIYLCSVPRTESSYNEQFF.

This clonotype has a single count. A far larger clone is off by one base, so a read error is likely. This chain connects TRBV7-2 to TRBJ2-3; TRBD1 agrees at 7 bases. The CDR3 covers 14 residues. Germline V gene data show CDR1 as SGHTA and CDR2 as FQGNSA. The CDR3 coding sequence is TGTGCCAGCAGCCGACCCCGACAGGGAGATATGCAGTATTTT. The encoded protein is CASSRPRQGDMQYF.

The chain employs TRBV5-6 and TRBJ2-7, with 12 bases that match TRBD2. The CDR3 covers 15 residues. Germline V gene sequence: CDR1 SGHDT, CDR2 YYEEEE. Trimming at V came to 2 bases and at J to 8 bases, leaving 8 bases not matched to a gene. CDR3 amino acids: CASSFRLAGDFQQYF. CDR3 nucleotide sequence: TGTGCCAGCAGCTTTCGACTAGCGGGAGATTTCCAGCAGTACTTC.

The sample holds many counts of this clonotype. V gene TRBV12-3 or TRBV12-4 combines with J gene TRBJ1-4; the D is unclear. The CDR3 is 12 amino acids. The V and J ends lost 1 base and 8 bases respectively, with 5 bases between them. The CDR3 DNA reads as TGTGCCAGCAGTTTAGTACGAGAAAAACTGTTTTTT. Protein product: CASSLVREKLFF.

This clonotype was recorded a few times. The V call is TRBV7-2, the J call TRBJ2-3; 15 nucleotides align to TRBD2. The CDR3 extends over 18 amino acids. V gave up 3 bases and J gave up 5 bases; unmatched junction bases: 9. The germline CDR1 and CDR2 sequences are SGHTA and FQGNSA. The CDR3 DNA follows: TGTGCCAGCAGCTTTGGGACTAGCGGGAGGCGGAAGGGAGATACGCAGTATTTT. Amino acid sequence: CASSFGTSGRRKGDTQYF.

This clonotype was observed many times. A read error may produce the germline difference seen at one junction end. This rearrangement joins TRBV20-1 to TRBJ2-7; no definite D call. This CDR3 spans 10 amino acids. Germline V gene lookup returns CDR1 DFQATT and CDR2 SNEGSKA (reference sequence). This CDR3 is CSARDRTRRF. The CDR3 DNA reads TGCAGTGCTAGAGATAGAACCAGGCGCTTC.

This clonotype was seen at least ten times. The chain couples TRBV20-1 to TRBJ1-1; no clear D gene. The CDR3 consists of 15 residues. The V and J ends lost 6 bases and 0 bases respectively, with 17 bases between them. The germline V gene has CDR1 DFQATT and CDR2 SNEGSKA (reference sequence). CDR3 sequence: CSASSGSNMNTEAFF. The CDR3 nucleotides read TGCAGTGCATCTTCGGGCAGCAACATGAACACTGAAGCTTTCTTT.

The chain uses TRBV6-1 and TRBJ2-3; unclear D gene. V shed 1 base and J shed 2 bases, with 13 bases lying between them. This CDR3 region has 16 residues. From germline, CDR1 is MNHNS and CDR2 SASEGT. The CDR3 here is CASSEVFGRATDTQYF. CDR3 in DNA: TGTGCCAGCAGTGAAGTATTCGGGCGCGCCACAGATACGCAGTATTTT.

This clonotype was picked up many times. This sequence joins TRBV21-1 and TRBJ2-2. TRBV21-1 is a pseudogene. This CDR3 has 16 residues. The DNA of the CDR3 is TGTGCCAGCGGCAGTGGTTGGTTCTCCAACACCGGGGAGCTGTTTTTT. Translated, it gives CASGSGWFSNTGELFF.

The chain links TRBV2 to TRBJ1-1; 8 bases are shared with TRBD1. The trim removed 5 bases at V and 7 bases at J, leaving 9 bases unmatched. CDR1 is SNHLY, CDR2 FYNNEI, per germline. This CDR3 is built from 14 residues. The CDR3 loop reads CASSISAGQGEAFF. The CDR3, as DNA: TGTGCCAGCAGTATTTCCGCCGGACAGGGTGAAGCTTTCTTT.

V gene TRBV28 combines with J gene TRBJ2-7; 9 nucleotides align to TRBD1. Per germline, CDR1 MDHEN and CDR2 SYDVKM. The CDR3 runs 14 residues. V shed 5 bases and J 4 bases; nucleotides not matched to a gene: 6. In DNA form, the CDR3 reads TGTGCCAGCAGTCTGTCCGGGACAGGGTACGAGCAGTACTTC. This sequence encodes CASSLSGTGYEQYF.

This clonotype has ten or more counts. The chain is built from TRBV20-1 and TRBJ2-7; D is perhaps TRBD2 (6 bases). Germline V CDR1 and CDR2: DFQATT, SNEGSKA (reference sequence). CDR3 length equals 15 residues. V was pared by 6 bases and J by 1 base, with 19 bases between. CDR3 in DNA: TGCAGTGCAGCCTCTAGCGCCCCGAGGTCCTACGAGCAGTACTTC. It codes for CSAASSAPRSYEQYF.

At least ten counts were recorded for this clonotype. The V call is TRBV6-1, the J call TRBJ1-4; D is possibly TRBD1 (5 bases). Trimming removed 0 bases at V and 5 bases at J, with 10 bases between. Germline values: CDR1 MNHNS, CDR2 SASEGT. CDR3 length: 15 amino acids. The CDR3 is CASSEATARNEKLFF. The CDR3 DNA follows: TGTGCCAGCAGTGAAGCGACAGCACGAAATGAAAAACTGTTTTTT.

This clonotype has a count of ten or more. The chain employs TRBV9 and TRBJ2-3; D perhaps matches TRBD2 (6 bases). V was shortened by 4 bases and J by 0 bases, with 15 bases between the two germline ends. The CDR3 consists of 16 residues. Germline CDR1 reads SGDLS; CDR2 reads YYNGEE. CDR3 sequence: CASSSRRGTSTDTQYF. As DNA, the CDR3 is TGTGCCAGCAGCTCCCGCCGGGGGACGAGCACAGATACGCAGTATTTT. The full variable domain, in which reference TRBV9 and TRBJ2-3 provide the parts outside the CDR3, is DSGVTQTPKHLITATGQRVTLRCSPRSGDLSVYWYQQSLDQGLQFLIQYYNGEERAKGNILERFSAQQFPDLHSELNLSSLELGDSALYFCASSSRRGTSTDTQYFGPGTRLTVL.

This rearrangement joins TRBV7-9 to TRBJ2-5; D gene uncertain. The CDR3 sequence is 15 residues long. V lost 0 bases and J 5 bases, leaving 13 bases between the germline ends. CDR1 and CDR2 (germline): SEHNR, FQNEAQ (reference sequence). The CDR3 bases are TGTGCCAGCAGCTTAGCCATTGGACGTGGCGAGACCCAGTACTTC. It is translated as CASSLAIGRGETQYF.

The CDR3 reads CASSPPSSGPYNEQFF. The CDR3 DNA is TGTGCCAGCAGCCCCCCGAGTAGCGGTCCCTACAATGAGCAGTTCTTC. This chain joins TRBV7-3 and TRBJ2-1, with D perhaps matching TRBD2 (6 bases). The V gene's germline CDR1 is SGHTA and CDR2 FQGTGA. The CDR3 sequence is 16 residues long. Deletions cut 5 bases from V and 2 bases from J, with 16 bases between.

In its sample, this clonotype was seen many times. The genes are TRBV28 and TRBJ2-6; TRBD1 matches at 8 bases. V was clipped by 5 bases and J by 4 bases; unmatched bases: 13. Germline assignment: CDR1 MDHEN and CDR2 SYDVKM. The CDR3 covers 18 residues. The CDR3 is CASSPQLMTGVGANVLTF. In DNA form, the CDR3 reads TGTGCCAGCAGTCCCCAGTTGATGACAGGGGTAGGGGCCAACGTCCTGACTTTC.

J is TRBJ2-7 and V is TRBV6-1, with 7 bases identical to TRBD1. The CDR3 loop spans 13 amino acids. Germline trimming cut 6 bases from V and 5 bases from J; bases unmatched to any gene: 7. Germline CDR1 is MNHNS and CDR2 is SASEGT. CDR3 sequence (DNA): TGTGCCAGCAGGGGACAGTCTGCCGACGAGCAGTACTTC. Translated: CASRGQSADEQYF.

This clonotype showed up just a few times. The genes are TRBV2 and TRBJ1-6, with 7 bases that match TRBD1. The CDR3 length is 13 residues. Per the germline V gene, CDR1 is SNHLY and CDR2 is FYNNEI. Trimming took 9 bases from V and 10 from J; bases not matched to a gene: 9. The CDR3 region is CARRQGVRSPLHF. The CDR3 DNA reads TGTGCCAGACGACAGGGTGTTAGATCACCCCTCCACTTT.